This is a list of T cell receptor beta chains from one sample in a study of cytomegalovirus exposure and HLA in healthy donors. The table came from immunoSEQ multiplex PCR; TCRdb's copy has only in-frame clones and leaves some out. The table has fewer than 120,000 clones, 86% seen once; the top ten hold more than 1.5%. Sequenced sample: PBMCs. All receptors come from a man aged 35 to 55 in good health and CMV-seronegative. Both conserved end residues are trimmed from each CDR3. D genes are given only for firm matches. Some rows mark clone size as missing; the rest say once, few, many or name a class of expanded clone.

D gene	clone size	V gene	J gene	CDR3 protein
-	-	TRBV19	TRBJ1-5	ASSPPWTRGQPQH
TRBD1	-	TRBV5-6	TRBJ1-5	ASSFGTGKSVQPQH
-	-	TRBV30	TRBJ1-5	AWSAEGANQPQH
TRBD2	once	TRBV18	TRBJ2-7	ASSPVSGTSLYEQY
TRBD1	-	TRBV5-1	TRBJ1-2	ASSFLQGARDGYT
TRBD1	-	TRBV27	TRBJ1-4	ASSFRGRGKLF
-	-	TRBV27	TRBJ2-6	ASSSAGTLTSGANVLT
TRBD2	-	TRBV7-9	TRBJ2-1	ASSPSGSYNEQF
TRBD1	few	TRBV11-2	TRBJ1-3	ASSSPGQGGNTIY
-	-	TRBV19	TRBJ1-4	ASSLGGRNEKLF
TRBD1	-	TRBV19	TRBJ1-5	ASSVRGNGDQPQH
TRBD1	few	TRBV5-1	TRBJ1-2	ASSSGQLYGYT
TRBD1	-	TRBV9	TRBJ1-2	ASSTAGGSYGYT
-	-	TRBV7-9	TRBJ1-6	ASSLEAPKGNSPLH
TRBD1	-	TRBV29-1	TRBJ2-1	SVDGTDSYNEQF
TRBD1	-	TRBV7-3	TRBJ1-1	ASSLGQGNTEAF
-	-	TRBV11-2	TRBJ1-6	ASSQPTGGAYSPLH
TRBD2	-	TRBV7-2	TRBJ2-1	ASSLARGGYNEQF
TRBD1	-	TRBV28	TRBJ1-2	ASRGTGGSY
-	-	TRBV29-1	TRBJ1-2	SVVTGGYGYT
TRBD1	-	TRBV30	TRBJ1-3	AWNSKDRAKGNTIY
-	-	TRBV2	TRBJ2-2	ASIPDSTYGELF
-	few	TRBV6-1	TRBJ1-5	ASSEAGGRRQPQH
TRBD2	once	TRBV7-9	TRBJ2-5	ASSLPSASGGILWETQY
TRBD2	-	TRBV29-1	TRBJ2-7	SVRGGLAGTYEQY
-	-	TRBV2	TRBJ1-5	ASIGDFNQPQH
-	-	TRBV28	TRBJ1-2	ASSASYGYT
-	-	TRBV11-1	TRBJ1-2	ASKGVSEGYT
-	-	TRBV15	TRBJ2-7	ATSRDTAGTYEQY
-	many	TRBV5-5	TRBJ1-4	ASSPGLLNEKLF
-	-	TRBV6-1	TRBJ1-2	ASSEGSTAGYGYT
TRBD1	-	TRBV18	TRBJ2-7	ASSLLQGTLGEQY
-	-	TRBV4-2	TRBJ2-2	ASSQVGADGELF
-	-	TRBV5-6	TRBJ1-6	ASSLVNGSPLH
TRBD1	-	TRBV7-9	TRBJ1-1	ASSLRTGGAPTEAF
TRBD2	-	TRBV28	TRBJ2-1	ASRGIAGINEQF
-	-	TRBV6-1	TRBJ1-5	ASSEADSNQPQH
-	-	TRBV2	TRBJ1-5	ASSGQSGNQPQH
-	-	TRBV9	TRBJ2-1	ASSPERGYNEQF
-	-	TRBV5-1	TRBJ1-6	ASKLESNSPLH
-	-	TRBV7-8	TRBJ2-5	ASSSTIVSRRQETQY
TRBD1	-	TRBV30	TRBJ2-7	AWGQGAREQY
TRBD1	-	TRBV28	TRBJ1-1	ASSVTGMNTEAF
TRBD1	few	TRBV28	TRBJ2-7	ASSTRDRGTYEQY
-	-	TRBV7-8	TRBJ2-7	ASSSRVDEQY
TRBD2	-	TRBV9	TRBJ2-7	ASSVAGSGGPYEQY
TRBD1	-	TRBV19	TRBJ2-1	ASSIGAGGKSYNEQF
TRBD2	-	TRBV7-2	TRBJ2-3	ASSYGGAGTDTQY
TRBD1	-	TRBV5-1	TRBJ1-2	ASSPTGAIANYGYT